The present TCR beta chain was sequenced within a study of blood T cell repertoires in COVID-19. Trimming took off 0 bases at V and 0 bases at J, with 9 bases between the two ends. The germline V gene encodes CDR1 MNHEY and CDR2 SVGAGI. CDR3 length: 16 residues. TCRdb's copy holds only in-frame clones and misses some; the assay was immunoSEQ multiplex PCR. This table has about 320,000 clones, nearly 90% appearing once. The receptor's source is a woman in her twenties or thirties who had recovered from COVID-19. This chain links TRBV6-5 with TRBJ1-3; D gene uncertain. Sequencing was done on a sample of PBMCs or T cells enriched from blood (not recorded which). CDR3 sequence reads: CASSYSSAVSGNTIYF. The CDR3 DNA reads TGTGCCAGCAGTTACTCGTCCGCAGTCTCTGGAAACACCATATATTTT.